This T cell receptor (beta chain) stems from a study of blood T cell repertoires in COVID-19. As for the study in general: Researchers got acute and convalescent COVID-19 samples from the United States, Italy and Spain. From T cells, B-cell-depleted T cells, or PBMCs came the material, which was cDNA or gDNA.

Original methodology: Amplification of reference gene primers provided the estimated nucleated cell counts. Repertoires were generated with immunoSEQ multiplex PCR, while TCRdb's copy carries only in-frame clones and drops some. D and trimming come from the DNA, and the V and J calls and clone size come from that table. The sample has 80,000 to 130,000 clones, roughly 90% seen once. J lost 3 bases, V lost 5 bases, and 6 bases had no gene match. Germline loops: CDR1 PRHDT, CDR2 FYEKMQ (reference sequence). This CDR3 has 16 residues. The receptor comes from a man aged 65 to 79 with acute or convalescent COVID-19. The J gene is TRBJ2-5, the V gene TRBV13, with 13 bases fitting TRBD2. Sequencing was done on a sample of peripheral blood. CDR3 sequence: CASSPTGTSGKETQYF. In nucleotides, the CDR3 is TGTGCCAGCAGCCCGACCGGGACTAGCGGGAAAGAGACCCAGTACTTC.